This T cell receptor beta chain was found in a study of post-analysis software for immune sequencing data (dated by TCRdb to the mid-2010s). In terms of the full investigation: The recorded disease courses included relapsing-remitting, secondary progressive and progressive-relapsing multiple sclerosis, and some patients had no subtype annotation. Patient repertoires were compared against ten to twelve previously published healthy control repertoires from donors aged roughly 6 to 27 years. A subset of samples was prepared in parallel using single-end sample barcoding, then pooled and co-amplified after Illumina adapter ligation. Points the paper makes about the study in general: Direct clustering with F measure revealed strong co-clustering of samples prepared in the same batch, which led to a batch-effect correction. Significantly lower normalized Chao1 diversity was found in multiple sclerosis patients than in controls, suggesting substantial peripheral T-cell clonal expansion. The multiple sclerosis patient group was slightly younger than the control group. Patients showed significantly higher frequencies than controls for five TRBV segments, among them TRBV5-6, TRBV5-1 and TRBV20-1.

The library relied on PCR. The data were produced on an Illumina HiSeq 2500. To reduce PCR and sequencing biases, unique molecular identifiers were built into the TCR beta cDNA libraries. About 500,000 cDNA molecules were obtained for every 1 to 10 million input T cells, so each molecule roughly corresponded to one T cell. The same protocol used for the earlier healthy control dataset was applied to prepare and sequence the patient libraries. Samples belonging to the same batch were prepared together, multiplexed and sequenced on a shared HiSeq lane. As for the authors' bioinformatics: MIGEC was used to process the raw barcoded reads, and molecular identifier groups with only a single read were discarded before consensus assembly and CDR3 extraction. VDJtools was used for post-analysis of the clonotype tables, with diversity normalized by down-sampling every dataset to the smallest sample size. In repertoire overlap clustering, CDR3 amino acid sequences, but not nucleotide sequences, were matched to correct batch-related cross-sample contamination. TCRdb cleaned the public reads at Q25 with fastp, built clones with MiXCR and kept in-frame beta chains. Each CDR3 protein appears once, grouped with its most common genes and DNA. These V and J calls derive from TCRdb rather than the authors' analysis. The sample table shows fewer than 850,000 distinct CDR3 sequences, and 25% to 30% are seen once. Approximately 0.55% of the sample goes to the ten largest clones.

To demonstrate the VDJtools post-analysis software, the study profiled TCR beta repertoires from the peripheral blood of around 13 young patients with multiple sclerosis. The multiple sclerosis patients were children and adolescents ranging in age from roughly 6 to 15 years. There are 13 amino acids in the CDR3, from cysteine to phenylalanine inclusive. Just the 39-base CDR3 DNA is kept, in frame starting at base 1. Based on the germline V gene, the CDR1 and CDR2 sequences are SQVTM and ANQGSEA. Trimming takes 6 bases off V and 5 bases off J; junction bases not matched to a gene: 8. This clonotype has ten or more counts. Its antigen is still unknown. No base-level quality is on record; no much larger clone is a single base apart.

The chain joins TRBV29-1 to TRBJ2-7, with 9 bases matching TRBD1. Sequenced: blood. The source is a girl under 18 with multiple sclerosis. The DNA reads TGCAGCGTCGAGGACAGGGGAGGGCACGAGCAGTACTTC. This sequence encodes CSVEDRGGHEQYF.